Listed below are T cell receptor beta chains from one sample, sequenced in a study of cytomegalovirus exposure and HLA in healthy donors. Clones were sequenced by immunoSEQ multiplex PCR, and TCRdb holds only the in-frame ones, with some missing. The repertoire holds around 130,000 clones, over 75% seen once, with 5.5% to 7.5% in the top ten. The sequenced material came from PBMCs. The source of these receptors is a woman aged 40 to 55 in good health and CMV-seropositive. Each CDR3 is given with its conserved first and last residue. A D gene is named only where the DNA matches it firmly. Clone size is shown for a subset of rows, as once, few, many or a class of expanded clone.

J gene,V gene,D gene,clone size,CDR3 protein,CDR3 DNA
TRBJ1-1,TRBV5-8,NA,NA,CASSLTARPMNTEAFF,TGTGCCAGCAGCTTGACGGCCAGGCCTATGAACACTGAAGCTTTCTTT
TRBJ2-2,TRBV4-1,TRBD2,NA,CASTDLAGGTGELFF,TGCGCCAGCACCGACCTAGCGGGGGGTACCGGGGAGCTGTTTTTT
TRBJ2-2,TRBV27,TRBD2,few,CASSLEGGRYTGELFF,TGTGCCAGCAGTTTGGAGGGAGGGAGATACACCGGGGAGCTGTTTTTT
TRBJ2-3,TRBV9,NA,NA,CASSVASTDTQYF,TGTGCCAGCAGCGTAGCTAGCACAGATACGCAGTATTTT
TRBJ1-1,TRBV19,NA,NA,CASSFTLNTEAFF,TGTGCCAGTAGTTTTACATTGAACACTGAAGCTTTCTTT
TRBJ1-2,TRBV4-1,NA,NA,CASSLPRGFYGYTF,TGCGCCAGCAGTTTACCGCGGGGATTCTATGGCTACACCTTC
TRBJ2-5,TRBV2,TRBD1,NA,CASSPRGQGEETQYF,TGTGCCAGCAGCCCCCGGGGACAGGGGGAAGAGACCCAGTACTTC
TRBJ1-5,TRBV7-9,NA,NA,CASSSDAGNQPQHF,TGTGCCAGCAGCTCCGACGCGGGCAATCAGCCCCAGCATTTT
TRBJ1-1,TRBV9,TRBD1,NA,CASSPTTGQNTEAFF,TGTGCCAGCAGCCCGACGACAGGGCAGAACACTGAAGCTTTCTTT
TRBJ1-2,TRBV13,NA,once,CASSLGAGRIVGYTF,TGTGCCAGCAGCTTAGGTGCAGGGCGGATAGTTGGCTACACCTTC
TRBJ2-2,TRBV27,NA,NA,CASMVRGREGITGELFF,TGTGCCAGCATGGTCAGGGGGCGGGAGGGAATTACCGGGGAGCTGTTTTTT
TRBJ2-1,TRBV6-1,TRBD2,NA,CASSELLAGLNEQFF,TGTGCCAGCAGTGAACTCCTAGCGGGCCTCAATGAGCAGTTCTTC
TRBJ2-1,TRBV5-1,NA,once,CASSLATNSYNEQFF,TGCGCCAGCAGCTTGGCTACGAACTCCTACAATGAGCAGTTCTTC
TRBJ1-1,TRBV5-6,NA,NA,CASSFRTRGEGTEAFF,TGTGCCAGCAGCTTTCGTACCAGGGGAGAAGGCACTGAAGCTTTCTTT
TRBJ1-1,TRBV5-5,NA,NA,CASSRYFTEAFF,TGTGCCAGCAGCCGTTATTTCACTGAAGCTTTCTTT
TRBJ2-2,TRBV29-1,NA,NA,CSAEWATTNTGELFF,TGCAGCGCCGAATGGGCGACAACCAACACCGGGGAGCTGTTTTTT
TRBJ1-2,TRBV4-1,NA,NA,CASSQESGVEGYGYTF,TGCGCCAGCAGCCAAGAGTCAGGGGTAGAGGGCTATGGCTACACCTTC
TRBJ2-3,TRBV7-6,TRBD2,NA,CASSLEVAGTSTDTQYF,TGTGCCAGCAGCTTAGAAGTAGCGGGGACTAGCACAGATACGCAGTATTTT
TRBJ1-2,TRBV29-1,NA,NA,CSARSPRGGYTF,TGCAGCGCCCGATCACCTAGGGGTGGCTACACCTTC
TRBJ1-2,TRBV11-2,TRBD1,NA,CASSGRDSYGYTF,TGTGCCAGCAGCGGCCGGGACAGCTATGGCTACACCTTC
TRBJ2-1,TRBV11-2,TRBD2,NA,CASSLVRGLAGGNEQFF,TGTGCCAGCAGCTTAGTTAGGGGACTAGCGGGCGGCAATGAGCAGTTCTTC
TRBJ2-3,TRBV2,TRBD2,NA,CASSAGTTKDTQYF,TGTGCCAGCAGCGCCGGGACTACCAAAGATACGCAGTATTTT
TRBJ2-4,TRBV7-2,NA,NA,CASSLVQGGAGGNIQYF,TGTGCCAGCAGCTTAGTTCAAGGCGGGGCAGGGGGGAACATTCAGTACTTC
TRBJ1-1,TRBV5-4,NA,NA,CASSLDRSLNTEAFF,TGTGCCAGCAGCTTGGATCGGTCGCTGAACACTGAAGCTTTCTTT
TRBJ2-5,TRBV10-3,NA,once,CAISDPTSSRWETQYF,TGTGCCATCAGTGATCCCACTAGCAGCCGTTGGGAGACCCAGTACTTC
TRBJ1-5,TRBV7-9,NA,once,CASSPPTGNSNQPQHF,TGTGCCAGCAGCCCCCCTACAGGGAATAGCAATCAGCCCCAGCATTTT
TRBJ1-3,TRBV29-1,NA,NA,CSVANQGFSGNTIYF,TGCAGCGTCGCAAATCAGGGGTTCTCTGGAAACACCATATATTTT
TRBJ2-1,TRBV7-2,TRBD2,NA,CASSASGSHYHEQFF,TGTGCCAGCAGCGCGAGCGGGAGTCATTACCATGAGCAGTTCTTC
TRBJ2-2,TRBV5-4,NA,NA,CASSLQGLGGELFF,TGTGCCAGCAGCTTGCAGGGGCTCGGCGGGGAGCTGTTTTTT
TRBJ2-3,TRBV7-9,NA,NA,CAGAKGRWTDTQYF,TGTGCCGGCGCCAAGGGGCGCTGGACAGATACGCAGTATTTT
TRBJ2-2,TRBV19,TRBD1,NA,CVTDPGQGNTGELFF,TGTGTCACCGACCCGGGACAGGGGAACACCGGGGAGCTGTTTTTT
TRBJ2-3,TRBV5-1,TRBD2,NA,CASSFWREGPDTQYF,TGCGCCAGCAGCTTCTGGCGGGAGGGCCCAGATACGCAGTATTTT
TRBJ2-2,TRBV5-8,TRBD1,NA,CASSQPGQGNTGELFF,TGTGCCAGCAGCCAACCGGGACAGGGGAACACCGGGGAGCTGTTTTTT
TRBJ1-2,TRBV27,NA,NA,CASSLVGGHGYTF,TGTGCCAGCAGTTTAGTCGGAGGACATGGCTACACCTTC
TRBJ1-2,TRBV28,TRBD1,NA,CAIDLGQGGWGYTF,TGTGCCATCGATCTGGGACAGGGAGGTTGGGGCTACACCTTC
TRBJ1-1,TRBV30,TRBD1,many,CAWSGEGADTEAFF,TGTGCCTGGAGTGGAGAGGGGGCGGACACTGAAGCTTTCTTT
TRBJ2-5,TRBV9,TRBD1,NA,CASSVGGGRETQYF,TGTGCCAGCAGCGTAGGAGGGGGCAGGGAGACCCAGTACTTC
TRBJ2-7,TRBV5-1,NA,few,CASSQIDSTGDEQYF,TGCGCCAGCAGCCAAATCGACAGTACCGGCGACGAGCAGTACTTC
TRBJ2-3,TRBV9,NA,NA,CASSTSPRAGARGDTQYF,TGTGCCAGCAGCACCTCCCCTAGGGCGGGGGCTCGGGGAGATACGCAGTATTTT
TRBJ2-7,TRBV19,TRBD1,few,CASSIGQGRSNEQYF,TGTGCCAGTAGTATAGGACAGGGGAGGTCCAACGAGCAGTACTTC
TRBJ2-6,TRBV19,NA,NA,CASRGSSGANVLTF,TGTGCCAGTAGGGGCAGCTCTGGGGCCAACGTCCTGACTTTC
TRBJ1-1,TRBV18,TRBD1,once,CASSPGQGASTEAFF,TGTGCCAGCTCACCTGGACAGGGGGCTAGCACTGAAGCTTTCTTT
TRBJ2-1,TRBV29-1,NA,NA,CSVDKGAGNEQFF,TGCAGCGTTGATAAGGGGGCGGGAAATGAGCAGTTCTTC
TRBJ2-3,TRBV5-1,TRBD2,NA,CASSSLSGSSADTQYF,TGCGCCAGCAGCTCTCTAAGCGGGAGTAGCGCAGATACGCAGTATTTT
TRBJ2-1,TRBV2,NA,NA,CASSFDVAVDEQFF,TGTGCCAGCAGTTTTGACGTGGCGGTGGATGAGCAGTTCTTC
TRBJ2-5,TRBV6-5,NA,NA,CATLQETQYF,TGTGCCACCCTCCAAGAGACCCAGTACTTC
TRBJ2-2,TRBV7-2,NA,few,CASSSVRSGELFF,TGTGCCAGCAGCAGCGTGCGCTCCGGGGAGCTGTTTTTT
TRBJ2-7,TRBV5-1,TRBD2,few,CASSRTSGETYEQYF,TGCGCCAGCAGCCGGACTAGCGGGGAAACCTACGAGCAGTACTTC
TRBJ2-7,TRBV7-9,NA,NA,CVSSLDSRRYF,TGTGTCAGCAGCCTCGACTCTAGGAGGTACTTC
TRBJ2-1,TRBV11-2,TRBD2,NA,CASSLGTRLAGGLDEQFF,TGTGCCAGCAGCTTAGGGACAAGACTAGCGGGAGGGTTGGATGAGCAGTTCTTC
TRBJ2-3,TRBV9,TRBD1,NA,CASSVFPGGRSDTQYF,TGTGCCAGCAGCGTCTTCCCAGGGGGCAGATCAGATACGCAGTATTTT
TRBJ1-1,TRBV19,NA,NA,CASRGLSGTEAFF,TGTGCCAGTAGAGGGCTCTCGGGAACTGAAGCTTTCTTT